This T cell receptor (beta chain) was identified during a study of shared clonotypes between healthy human individuals. The CDR3 consists of 16 residues. Between the trimmed V and J ends, which lost 1 base and 0 bases, there was a span of 11 bases. CDR1 is LGHNA and CDR2 is YSLEER in the germline V gene. General study findings and limits: Large depth notwithstanding, sorted-subset sequencing proved incomplete by rarefaction. Naive CD4 clonotypes overlapped across a handful of donors at about 5.2%. The study found lower generation probabilities in non-shared clonotypes than in those shared by all four donors.

Produced via immunoSEQ multiplex PCR; TCRdb's table is partial and in-frame only. The table lists around 2,100,000 clones, about 95% of them singletons. This clone was seen a single time. Its target is unknown. Terminally differentiated effector memory CD45RA+ cells were left out of the naive CD8 fraction, which was CD45RO-negative and positively selected for CCR7. V and J are TRBV4-3 and TRBJ2-3; the D call may be TRBD1 or TRBD2 (5 bases each). The sample comprised naive CD8+ T cells sorted from blood. The origin of this receptor is a man aged 18 to 29 in good health. The CDR3 loop is CASSQGMGPSTDTQYF. The CDR3 coding sequence is TGCGCCAGCAGCCAAGGGATGGGACCAAGCACAGATACGCAGTATTTT.